Listed below are T cell receptor beta chains from one sample, sequenced in a study of cytomegalovirus exposure and HLA in healthy donors. TCRdb keeps only in-frame clones here, not all; method: immunoSEQ multiplex PCR. The repertoire includes roughly 100,000 clones, roughly three quarters of them detected once, and 9% to 12% sits in the top ten. Sequencing was performed on PBMCs. These receptors were taken from a woman aged 18-35 years in good health and CMV-seropositive. The CDR3 runs from the conserved cysteine through the conserved F or W. D genes are given only for firm matches. Size values are once, few and many counts, or a class for expanded clones, and some rows have none.

d_call,v_call,j_call,clone_size,cdr3_length,cdr3_nt,cdr3_aa
.,TRBV7-9,TRBJ1-2,.,16,TGTGCCAGCAGCGGTGCCAGGGGTTCCCTCAACTATGGCTACACCTTC,CASSGARGSLNYGYTF
TRBD2,TRBV2,TRBJ2-1,.,16,TGTGCCAGCAGTGGCGGGACTAGCCATTCCTACAATGAGCAGTTCTTC,CASSGGTSHSYNEQFF
.,TRBV5-6,TRBJ1-4,.,17,TGTGCCAGCAGCTCCCGGGAGTTCCCATTTGCTAATGAAAAACTGTTTTTT,CASSSREFPFANEKLFF
.,TRBV7-2,TRBJ1-2,once,15,TGTGCCAGCAGCCGTCACGGGGAGGAGGGCTATGGCTACACCTTC,CASSRHGEEGYGYTF
TRBD1,TRBV5-4,TRBJ1-1,.,14,TGTGCCAGCAGCTTGACAGGGGTCATGACTGAAGCTTTCTTT,CASSLTGVMTEAFF
.,TRBV30,TRBJ1-1,.,16,TGTGCCTGGAGGAGCGTTTCCAGGGGAGAGAACACTGAAGCTTTCTTT,CAWRSVSRGENTEAFF
TRBD1,TRBV7-2,TRBJ2-1,once,14,TGTGCCAGCAGCCGGGACAGGGTACGTGGTGAGCAGTTCTTC,CASSRDRVRGEQFF
TRBD2,TRBV30,TRBJ2-5,.,12,TGTGCCCAAACCGGGACTAAAGAGACCCAGTACTTC,CAQTGTKETQYF
TRBD1,TRBV2,TRBJ2-2,.,13,TGTGCCACAAGACAGGGACCCACCGGGGAGCTGTTTTTT,CATRQGPTGELFF
TRBD1,TRBV19,TRBJ2-7,.,13,TGTGCCACGGGGGACAGGGGGGCCTACGAGCAGTACTTC,CATGDRGAYEQYF
TRBD1,TRBV27,TRBJ2-7,.,16,TGTGCCAGCAGTTTAGGGACAGGGTACTTCTCCTACGAGCAGTACTTC,CASSLGTGYFSYEQYF
TRBD1,TRBV5-4,TRBJ1-4,.,13,TGTGCCAGCAGCCTCGACAGGGATGAAAAACTGTTTTTT,CASSLDRDEKLFF
.,TRBV5-1,TRBJ2-1,.,16,TGCGCCAGCAGCCCGACTAGTATAAGGGGCTACAATGAGCAGTTCTTC,CASSPTSIRGYNEQFF
.,TRBV5-8,TRBJ2-7,.,12,TGTGCCAGCAAATATATCGTCTCCGAGCAGTACTTC,CASKYIVSEQYF
TRBD2,TRBV7-6,TRBJ2-7,few,13,TGTGCCAGCAGCCCCATTGCTAGCGGCGAGCAGTACTTC,CASSPIASGEQYF
.,TRBV5-1,TRBJ2-5,few,14,TGCGCCAGCAGCAGGGACGGGGGGCGAGAGACCCAGTACTTC,CASSRDGGRETQYF
.,TRBV7-2,TRBJ1-2,.,16,TGTGCCAGCAGCTTCCGATGGACAGATTCGTTTGAAGGCTACACCTTC,CASSFRWTDSFEGYTF
.,TRBV9,TRBJ2-3,few,14,TGTGCCAGCAGCGTCTCGACTAGCACAGATACGCAGTATTTT,CASSVSTSTDTQYF
.,TRBV5-4,TRBJ2-7,.,13,TGTGCCAGCAGCTTCGGAGGAGTTTACGAGCAGTACTTC,CASSFGGVYEQYF
TRBD1,TRBV30,TRBJ2-7,.,15,TGTGCCTGGAGTTGGGGGACAGGCCGCTCCTACGAGCAGTACTTC,CAWSWGTGRSYEQYF
TRBD2,TRBV29-1,TRBJ2-6,.,18,TGCAGCGTTGAAGATCGGGGAGGGGAAAGCTCTGGGGCCAACGTCCTGACTTTC,CSVEDRGGESSGANVLTF
.,TRBV13,TRBJ2-3,once,16,TGTGCCAGCAGCTTAGTCAGTTTATCCTCGTCAGATACGCAGTATTTT,CASSLVSLSSSDTQYF
TRBD2,TRBV6-5,TRBJ2-1,few,15,TGTGCCAGCAGGGCCAGGGCGGGGGGGCCCGATGAGCAGTTCTTC,CASRARAGGPDEQFF
.,TRBV2,TRBJ1-3,.,15,TGTGCCAGCAGTCGGACAGACCCCTCTGGAAACACCATATATTTT,CASSRTDPSGNTIYF
TRBD1,TRBV4-1,TRBJ1-1,.,18,TGCGCCAGCCGCCTCCGGGACAGCCACCTTCCGATGAACACTGAAGCTTTCTTT,CASRLRDSHLPMNTEAFF